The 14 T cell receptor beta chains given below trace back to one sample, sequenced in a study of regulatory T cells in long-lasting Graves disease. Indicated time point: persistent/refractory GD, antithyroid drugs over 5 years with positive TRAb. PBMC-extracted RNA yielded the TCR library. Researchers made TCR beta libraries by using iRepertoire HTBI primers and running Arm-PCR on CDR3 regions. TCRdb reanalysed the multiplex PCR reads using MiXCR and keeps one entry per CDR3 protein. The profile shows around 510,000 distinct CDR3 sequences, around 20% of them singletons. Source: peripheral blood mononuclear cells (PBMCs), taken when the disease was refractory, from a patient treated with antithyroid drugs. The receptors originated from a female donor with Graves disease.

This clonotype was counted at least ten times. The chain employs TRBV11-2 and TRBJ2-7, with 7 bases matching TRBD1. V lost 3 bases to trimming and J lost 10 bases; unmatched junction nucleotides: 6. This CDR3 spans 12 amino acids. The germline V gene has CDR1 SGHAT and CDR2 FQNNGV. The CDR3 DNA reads TGTGCCAGCAGCTTTGTAACAGGGGAACAGTACTTC. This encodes CASSFVTGEQYF.

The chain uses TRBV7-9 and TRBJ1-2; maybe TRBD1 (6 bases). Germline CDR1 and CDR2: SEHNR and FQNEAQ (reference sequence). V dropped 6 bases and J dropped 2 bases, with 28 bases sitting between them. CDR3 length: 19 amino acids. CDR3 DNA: TGTGCCAGCAGTCCAGGGGCGTCGGGACAAGGTTATTTGAACTATGGCTACACCTTC. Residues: CASSPGASGQGYLNYGYTF.

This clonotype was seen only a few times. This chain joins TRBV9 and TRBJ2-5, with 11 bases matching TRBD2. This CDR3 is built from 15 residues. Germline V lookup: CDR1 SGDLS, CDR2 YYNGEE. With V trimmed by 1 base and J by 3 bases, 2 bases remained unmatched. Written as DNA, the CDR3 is TGTGCCAGCAGCGTAATTAGCGGGAGGGAAGAGACCCAGTACTTC. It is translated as CASSVISGREETQYF.

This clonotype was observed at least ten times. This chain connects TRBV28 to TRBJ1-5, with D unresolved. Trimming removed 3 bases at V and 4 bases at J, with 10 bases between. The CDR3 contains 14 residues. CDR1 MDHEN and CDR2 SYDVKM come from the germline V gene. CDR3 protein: CASSFRRRNQPQHF. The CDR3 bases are TGTGCCAGCAGTTTCAGGCGTCGGAATCAGCCCCAGCATTTT.

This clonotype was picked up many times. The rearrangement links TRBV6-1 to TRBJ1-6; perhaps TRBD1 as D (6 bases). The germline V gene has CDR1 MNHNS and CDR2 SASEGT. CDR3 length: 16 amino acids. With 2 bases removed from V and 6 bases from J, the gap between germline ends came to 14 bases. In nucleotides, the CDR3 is TGTGCCAGCAGTGAACCACAGGGTCAACGTAATTCACCCCTCCACTTT. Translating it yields CASSEPQGQRNSPLHF.

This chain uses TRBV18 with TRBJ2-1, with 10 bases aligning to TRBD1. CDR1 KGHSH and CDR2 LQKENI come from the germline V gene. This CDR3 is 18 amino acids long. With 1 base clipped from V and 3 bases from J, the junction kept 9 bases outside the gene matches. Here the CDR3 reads CASSPLIVGTGVYNEQFF. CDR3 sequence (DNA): TGTGCCAGCTCACCACTGATTGTTGGGACAGGGGTCTACAATGAGCAGTTCTTC.

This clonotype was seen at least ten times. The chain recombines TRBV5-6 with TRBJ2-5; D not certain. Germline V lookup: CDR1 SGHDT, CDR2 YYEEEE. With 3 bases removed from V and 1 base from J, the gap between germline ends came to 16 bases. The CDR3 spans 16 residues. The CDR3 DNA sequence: TGTGCCAGCAGCTCTGATGGTTCCGGTTTCCAAGAGACCCAGTACTTC. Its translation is CASSSDGSGFQETQYF.

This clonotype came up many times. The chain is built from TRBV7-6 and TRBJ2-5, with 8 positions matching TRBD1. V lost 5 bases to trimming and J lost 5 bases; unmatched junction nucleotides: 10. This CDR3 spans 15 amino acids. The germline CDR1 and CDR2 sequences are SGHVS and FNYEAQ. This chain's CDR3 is CASSTGQGGVETQYF. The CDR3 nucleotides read TGTGCCAGCAGCACCGGACAGGGCGGGGTTGAGACCCAGTACTTC. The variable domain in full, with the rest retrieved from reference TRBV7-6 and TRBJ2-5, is GAGVSQSPRYKVTKRGQDVALRCDPISGHVSLYWYRQALGQGPEFLTYFNYEAQQDKSGLPNDRFSAERPEGSISTLTIQRTEQRDSAMYRCASSTGQGGVETQYFGPGTRLLVL.

CDR3 in amino acids: CASSPAGANVLTF. The CDR3 nucleotides are TGCGCCAGCAGTCCGGCTGGGGCCAACGTCCTGACTTTC. V is TRBV5-1 and J is TRBJ2-6; D gene uncertain. V lost 5 bases and J 2 bases, leaving 5 bases between the germline ends. This CDR3 has 13 residues. In germline, CDR1 is SGHRS, CDR2 YFSETQ. Variable domain in full (rest from reference TRBV5-1 and TRBJ2-6): KAGVTQTPRYLIKTRGQQVTLSCSPISGHRSVSWYQQTPGQGLQFLFEYFSETQRNKGNFPGRFSGRQFSNSRSEMNVSTLELGDSALYLCASSPAGANVLTFGAGSRLTVL.

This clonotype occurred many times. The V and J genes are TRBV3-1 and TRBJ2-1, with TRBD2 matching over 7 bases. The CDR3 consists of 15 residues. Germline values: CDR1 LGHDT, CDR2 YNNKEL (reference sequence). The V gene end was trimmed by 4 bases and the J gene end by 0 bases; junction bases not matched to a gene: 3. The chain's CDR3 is CASSPRLASYNEQFF. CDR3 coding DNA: TGTGCCAGCAGCCCGCGACTAGCCTCCTACAATGAGCAGTTCTTC.

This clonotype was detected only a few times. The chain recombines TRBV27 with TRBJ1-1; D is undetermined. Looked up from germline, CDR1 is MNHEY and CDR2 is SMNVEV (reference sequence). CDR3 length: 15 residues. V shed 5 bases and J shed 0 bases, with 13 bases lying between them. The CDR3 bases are TGTGCCAGCAGTGTCACAGAAGAATTGAACACTGAAGCTTTCTTT. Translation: CASSVTEELNTEAFF.

This CDR3 is CSARSAATSTANYGYTF. For the CDR3, the DNA is TGCAGTGCTAGATCCGCAGCAACATCGACCGCTAACTATGGCTACACCTTC. The chain links TRBV20-1 to TRBJ1-2; D ambiguous. V was trimmed by 2 bases and J by 0 bases, leaving 19 bases between them. The V gene's germline CDR1 is DFQATT and CDR2 SNEGSKA (reference sequence). The CDR3 runs to 17 residues.

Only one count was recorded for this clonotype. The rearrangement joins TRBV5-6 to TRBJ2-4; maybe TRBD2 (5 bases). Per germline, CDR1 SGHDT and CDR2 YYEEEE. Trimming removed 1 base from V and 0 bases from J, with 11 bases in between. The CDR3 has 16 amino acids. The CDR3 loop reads CASSLRTQLAKNIQYF. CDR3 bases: TGTGCCAGCAGCTTGCGGACTCAGCTAGCCAAAAACATTCAGTACTTC.

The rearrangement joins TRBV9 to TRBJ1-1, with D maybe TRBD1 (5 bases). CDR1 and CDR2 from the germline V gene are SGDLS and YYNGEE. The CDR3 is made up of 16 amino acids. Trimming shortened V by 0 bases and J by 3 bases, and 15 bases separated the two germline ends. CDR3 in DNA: TGTGCCAGCAGCGTAGATGGGACGGAAAGTGACACTGAAGCTTTCTTT. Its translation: CASSVDGTESDTEAFF.